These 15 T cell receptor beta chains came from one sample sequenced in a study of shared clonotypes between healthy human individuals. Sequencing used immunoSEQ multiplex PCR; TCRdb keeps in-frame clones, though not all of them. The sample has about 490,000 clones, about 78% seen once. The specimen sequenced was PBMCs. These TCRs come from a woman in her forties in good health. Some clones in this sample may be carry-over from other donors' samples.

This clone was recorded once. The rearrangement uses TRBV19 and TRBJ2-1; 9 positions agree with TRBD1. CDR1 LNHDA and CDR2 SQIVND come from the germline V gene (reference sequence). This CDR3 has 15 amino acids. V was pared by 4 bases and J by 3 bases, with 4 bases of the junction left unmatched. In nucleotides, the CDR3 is TGTGCCAGTAGTAGTCGGGGACAGGGCTACAATGAGCAGTTCTTC. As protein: CASSSRGQGYNEQFF.

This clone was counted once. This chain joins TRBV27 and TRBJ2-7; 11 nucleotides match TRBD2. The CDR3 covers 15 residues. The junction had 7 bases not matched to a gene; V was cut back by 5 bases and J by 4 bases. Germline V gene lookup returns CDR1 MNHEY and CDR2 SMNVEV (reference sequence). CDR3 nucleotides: TGTGCCAGCAGTCCGATTACTAGCGGGAGTTACGAGCAGTACTTC. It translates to CASSPITSGSYEQYF.

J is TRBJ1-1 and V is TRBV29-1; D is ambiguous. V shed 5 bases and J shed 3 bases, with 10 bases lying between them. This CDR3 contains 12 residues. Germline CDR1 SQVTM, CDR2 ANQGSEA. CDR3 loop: CSVSGPDTEAFF. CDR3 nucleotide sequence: TGCAGCGTTTCGGGTCCCGACACTGAAGCTTTCTTT.

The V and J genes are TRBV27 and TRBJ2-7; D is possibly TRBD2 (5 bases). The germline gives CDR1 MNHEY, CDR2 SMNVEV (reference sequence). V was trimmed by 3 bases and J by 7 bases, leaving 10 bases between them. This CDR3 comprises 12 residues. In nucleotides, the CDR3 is TGTGCCAGCAGTTTGAGGGTCGGGGAGCAGTACTTC. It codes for CASSLRVGEQYF.

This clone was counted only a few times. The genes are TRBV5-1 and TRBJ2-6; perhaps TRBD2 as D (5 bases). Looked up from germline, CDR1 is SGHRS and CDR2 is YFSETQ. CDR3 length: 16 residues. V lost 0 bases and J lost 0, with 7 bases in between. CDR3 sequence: CASSLGEGSGANVLTF. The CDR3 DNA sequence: TGCGCCAGCAGCTTGGGTGAGGGCTCTGGGGCCAACGTCCTGACTTTC.

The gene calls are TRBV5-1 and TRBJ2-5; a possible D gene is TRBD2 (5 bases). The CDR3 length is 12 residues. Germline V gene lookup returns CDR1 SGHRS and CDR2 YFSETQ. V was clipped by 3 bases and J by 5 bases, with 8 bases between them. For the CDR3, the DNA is TGCGCCAGCAGCTGGGAGTCGGAGACCCAGTACTTC. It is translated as CASSWESETQYF.

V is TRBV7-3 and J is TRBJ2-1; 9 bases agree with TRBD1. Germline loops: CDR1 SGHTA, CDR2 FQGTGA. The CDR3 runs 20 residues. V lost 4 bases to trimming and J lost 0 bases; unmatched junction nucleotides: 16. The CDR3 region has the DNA TGTGCCAGCAGCTCATCCGGGACAGGGTCAATCCCGGCCTCCTACAATGAGCAGTTCTTC. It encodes CASSSSGTGSIPASYNEQFF.

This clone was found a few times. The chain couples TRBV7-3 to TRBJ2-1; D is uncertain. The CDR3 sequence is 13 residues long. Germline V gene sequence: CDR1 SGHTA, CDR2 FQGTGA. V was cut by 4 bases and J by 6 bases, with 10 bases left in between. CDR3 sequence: CASSSQFGNEQFF. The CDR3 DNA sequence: TGTGCCAGCAGCTCCCAGTTCGGCAATGAGCAGTTCTTC.

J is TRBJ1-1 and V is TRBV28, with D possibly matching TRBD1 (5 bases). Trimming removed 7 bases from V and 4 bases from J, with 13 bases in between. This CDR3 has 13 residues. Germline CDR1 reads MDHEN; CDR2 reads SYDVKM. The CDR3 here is CASTRVGGTEAFF. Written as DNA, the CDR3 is TGTGCCAGCACCCGAGTCGGGGGCACTGAAGCTTTCTTT. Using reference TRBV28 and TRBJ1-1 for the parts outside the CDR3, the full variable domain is DVKVTQSSRYLVKRTGEKVFLECVQDMDHENMFWYRQDPGLGLRLIYFSYDVKMKEKGDIPEGYSVSREKKERFSLILESASTNQTSMYLCASTRVGGTEAFFGQGTRLTVV.

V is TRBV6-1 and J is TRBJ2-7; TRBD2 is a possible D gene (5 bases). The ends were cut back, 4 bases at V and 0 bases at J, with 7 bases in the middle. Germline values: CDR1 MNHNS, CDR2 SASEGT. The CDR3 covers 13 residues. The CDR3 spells CASSGGSSYEQYF. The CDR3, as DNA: TGTGCCAGCAGTGGAGGGAGCTCCTACGAGCAGTACTTC.

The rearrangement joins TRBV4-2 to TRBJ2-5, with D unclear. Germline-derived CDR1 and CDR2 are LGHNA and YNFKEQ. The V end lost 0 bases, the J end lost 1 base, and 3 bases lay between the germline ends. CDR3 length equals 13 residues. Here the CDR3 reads CASSQDPQETQYF. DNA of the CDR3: TGTGCCAGCAGCCAAGATCCCCAAGAGACCCAGTACTTC.

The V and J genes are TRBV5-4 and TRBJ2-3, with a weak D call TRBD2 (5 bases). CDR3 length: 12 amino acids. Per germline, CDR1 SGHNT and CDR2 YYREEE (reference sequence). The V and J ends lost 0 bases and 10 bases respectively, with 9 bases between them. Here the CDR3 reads CASSLVGGAQYF. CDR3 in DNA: TGTGCCAGCAGCTTGGTAGGAGGTGCGCAGTATTTT. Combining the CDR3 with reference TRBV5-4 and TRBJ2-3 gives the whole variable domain ETGVTQSPTHLIKTRGQQVTLRCSSQSGHNTVSWYQQALGQGPQFIFQYYREEENGRGNFPPRFSGLQFPNYSSELNVNALELDDSALYLCASSLVGGAQYFGPGTRLTVL.

CDR3: CAINPDRNTEAFF. The CDR3 coding sequence is TGTGCCATCAACCCGGACAGGAACACTGAAGCTTTCTTT. The J gene is TRBJ1-1, the V gene TRBV10-3, with a tentative D call TRBD1 (6 bases). This CDR3 region has 13 residues. From germline, CDR1 is ENHRY and CDR2 SYGVKD. With 7 bases removed from V and 1 base from J, the gap between germline ends came to 10 bases.

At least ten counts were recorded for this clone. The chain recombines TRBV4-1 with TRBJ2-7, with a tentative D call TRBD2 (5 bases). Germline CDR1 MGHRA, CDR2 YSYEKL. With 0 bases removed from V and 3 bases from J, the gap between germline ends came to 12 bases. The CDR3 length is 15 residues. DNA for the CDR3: TGCGCCAGCAGCCAAGATCCCCTAGCCCGCTACGAGCAGTACTTC. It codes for CASSQDPLARYEQYF.

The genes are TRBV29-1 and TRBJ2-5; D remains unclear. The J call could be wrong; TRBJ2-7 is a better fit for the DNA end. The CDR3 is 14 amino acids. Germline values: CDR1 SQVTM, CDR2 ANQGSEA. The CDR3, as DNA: TGCAGCGTCGAGCTGCGTCACCGAGGTTACGAGCAGTACTTC. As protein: CSVELRHRGYEQYF.